This TCR beta chain was sequenced for a study of blood T cell repertoires in COVID-19. Study-wide context: Samples representing acute and convalescent COVID-19 were sourced from the United States, Italy and Spain. T cells, B-cell-depleted T cells, or PBMCs provided the cDNA or gDNA that served as material.

This clone was observed a few times. In the study's own analysis: For nucleated cells, counts were estimated from reference gene primer amplification. Sequencing used immunoSEQ multiplex PCR; TCRdb keeps in-frame clones, though not all of them. V and J calls plus clone size are reproduced from that table; the DNA served to infer D and trimming. The sample lists a few hundred thousand clones; approximately 81% were seen once. Looked up from germline, CDR1 is MNHEY and CDR2 is SMNVEV (reference sequence). With V trimmed by 5 bases and J by 1 base, 4 bases remained unmatched. The length of the CDR3 is 15 residues.

V and J are TRBV27 and TRBJ2-2; TRBD1 agrees at 7 bases. Sequencing was performed on peripheral blood. This TCR derives from a woman aged 18 to 35 with acute or convalescent COVID-19. CDR3 sequence reads: CASSPWDRNTGELFF. As DNA, the CDR3 is TGTGCCAGCAGTCCGTGGGACAGGAACACCGGGGAGCTGTTTTTT.